The clone carrying this TCR beta chain was seen once. Its antigen is undetermined. The method was immunoSEQ multiplex PCR; TCRdb's version includes in-frame clones alone and lacks a portion of them. The sample lists some 13,000 clones, about 80% occurring once. The source of the sample is a study of CD4+ T cells in melanoma. Broader study findings: Reportedly, melanoma neoantigen-specific CD4+ T cells showed varied differentiation states.

This CDR3 is built from 14 residues. The V and J ends lost 0 bases and 11 bases, in that order; junction bases with no gene match: 6. CDR1 is SGHRS, CDR2 YFSETQ, per germline. The clonotype originates from a human donor with melanoma. The rearrangement uses TRBV5-1 and TRBJ2-5; 11 nucleotides match TRBD2. Sequencing input: cells from a culture (not recorded whether cultured in vitro). The CDR3 region is CASSLGTSGREQYF. CDR3 in DNA: TGCGCCAGCAGCTTGGGGACTAGCGGGCGAGAGCAGTACTTC.